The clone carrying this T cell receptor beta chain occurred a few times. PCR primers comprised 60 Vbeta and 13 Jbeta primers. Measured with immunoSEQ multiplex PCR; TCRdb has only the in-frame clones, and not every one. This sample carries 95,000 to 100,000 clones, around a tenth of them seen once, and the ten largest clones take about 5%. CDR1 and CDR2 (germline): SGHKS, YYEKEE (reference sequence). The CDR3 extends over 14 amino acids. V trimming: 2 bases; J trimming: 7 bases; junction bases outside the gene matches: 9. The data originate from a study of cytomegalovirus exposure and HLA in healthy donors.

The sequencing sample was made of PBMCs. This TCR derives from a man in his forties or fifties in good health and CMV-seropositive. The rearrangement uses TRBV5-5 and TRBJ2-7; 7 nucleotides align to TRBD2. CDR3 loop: CASSFRLAPGEQYF. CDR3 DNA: TGTGCCAGCAGCTTTCGACTAGCCCCCGGGGAGCAGTACTTC.